This T cell receptor (beta chain) was sequenced during a study of identical twins. Study outcomes and limitations: Fewer insertions were carried by abundant cord blood beta clonotypes, but none was seen in memory repertoires. It was out-of-frame TCR alpha sharing in monozygotic twins that models underestimated.

Germline CDR1 reads SQVTM; CDR2 reads ANQGSEA. The CDR3 length is 12 residues. V was pared by 6 bases and J by 5 bases, with 6 bases of the junction left unmatched. This clonotype has at least ten counts. Its specificity is unknown. Unique molecular identifiers were in the cDNA, with template-switch universal primer binding. TCRdb reprocessed the 5' RACE reads via MiXCR and lists one record per CDR3 protein. This sample has 500,000 to 600,000 distinct CDR3 sequences, with 22% found just once. The sample also formed part of further work on T cells expressing NK-cell markers. This second study notes: The authors restricted sorting to alpha-beta TCR T cells with an anti-gamma-delta TCR antibody in several experiments.

The receptor was derived from a young woman in good health. V and J are TRBV29-1 and TRBJ2-5, with 7 nucleotides matching TRBD1. Sample: CD4+ T cells sorted from blood. DNA for the CDR3: TGCAGCGTATTGACAGGGACGGAGACCCAGTACTTC. It translates to CSVLTGTETQYF.